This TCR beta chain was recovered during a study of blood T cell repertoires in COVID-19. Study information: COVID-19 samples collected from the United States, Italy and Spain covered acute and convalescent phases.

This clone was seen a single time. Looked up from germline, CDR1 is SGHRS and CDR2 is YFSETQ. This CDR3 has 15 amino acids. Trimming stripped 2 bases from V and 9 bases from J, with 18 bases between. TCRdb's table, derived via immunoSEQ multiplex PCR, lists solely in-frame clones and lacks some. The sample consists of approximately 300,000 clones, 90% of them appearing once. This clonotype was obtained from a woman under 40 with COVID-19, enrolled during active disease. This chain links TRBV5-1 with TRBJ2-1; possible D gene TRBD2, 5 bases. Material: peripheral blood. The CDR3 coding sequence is TGCGCCAGCAGCTTCGGACTGACCGGGGTGGGTGAGCAGTTCTTC. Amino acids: CASSFGLTGVGEQFF.